This T cell receptor beta chain was sequenced in a study of cytomegalovirus exposure and HLA in healthy donors. V shed 2 bases and J shed 4 bases, with 11 bases lying between them. The CDR3 covers 15 residues. Germline CDR1 reads SGHVS; CDR2 reads FQNEAQ. Everyone who donated was a healthy bone marrow donor. The primer mix had 60 Vbeta and 13 Jbeta primers. Data came from immunoSEQ multiplex PCR; TCRdb stores just in-frame clones and leaves some out. The sample records approximately 210,000 clones, 75% to 80% being singletons. This clone was seen only a few times. The chain carries TRBV7-8 and TRBJ2-2; D perhaps matches TRBD1 (6 bases). This clonotype was sampled from a male donor in good health and CMV-seronegative. Material: PBMCs. CDR3 nucleotides: TGTGCCAGCAGCTTACAGGCAGGGGCCACCGGGGAGCTGTTTTTT. This sequence encodes CASSLQAGATGELFF.